This T cell receptor (beta chain) comes out of a study of T cell responses to AZD1222 COVID-19 vaccine. Study results and limitations: Dominant at 160-218 and 743-854, vaccine-associated CD4 TCRs also spanned spike.

Assay used: immunoSEQ multiplex PCR; TCRdb lists only in-frame clones, some missing. In the table there are 170,000 or so clones, over 85% of which are singletons. Note on this clone: Its antigen remains unknown.

This specimen consisted of peripheral blood, obtained 28 days after the second dose of the MenACWY control vaccine. The TCR comes from an adult who received the MenACWY meningococcal vaccine as a control.

CDR3 nucleotide sequence: TGTGCCAGCTCACCGGGGACAGGGGGACTCTCCTACGAGCAGTACTTC. It specifies CASSPGTGGLSYEQYF. The chain couples TRBV18 to TRBJ2-7; 11 bases fit TRBD1. J was trimmed by 0 bases and V by 3 bases; bases with no gene match: 4. CDR3 length: 16 residues. Germline V lookup: CDR1 KGHSH, CDR2 LQKENI.